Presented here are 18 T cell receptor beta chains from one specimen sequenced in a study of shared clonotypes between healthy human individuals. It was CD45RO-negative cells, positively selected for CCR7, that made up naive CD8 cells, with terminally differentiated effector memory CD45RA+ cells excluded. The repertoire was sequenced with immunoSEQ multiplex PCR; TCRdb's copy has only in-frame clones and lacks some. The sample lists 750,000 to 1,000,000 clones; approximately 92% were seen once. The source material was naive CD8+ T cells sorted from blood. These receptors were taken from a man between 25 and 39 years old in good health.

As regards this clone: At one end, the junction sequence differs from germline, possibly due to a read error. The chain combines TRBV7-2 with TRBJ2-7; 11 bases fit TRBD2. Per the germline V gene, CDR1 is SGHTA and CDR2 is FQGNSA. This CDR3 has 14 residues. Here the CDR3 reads CASSVAGGVYEQYF. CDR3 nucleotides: TGTGCCAGCAGCGTAGCGGGAGGGGTCTACGAGCAGTACTTC.

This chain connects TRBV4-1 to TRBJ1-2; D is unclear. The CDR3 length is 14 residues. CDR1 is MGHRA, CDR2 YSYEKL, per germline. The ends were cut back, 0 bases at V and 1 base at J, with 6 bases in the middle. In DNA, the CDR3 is TGCGCCAGCAGCCAAGAGGGCTTTAACTATGGCTACACCTTC. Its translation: CASSQEGFNYGYTF.

CDR3 sequence: CASSSPGTYYGYTF. The CDR3 nucleotides read TGTGCCAGCAGCTCCCCCGGGACATACTATGGCTACACCTTC. The V call is TRBV7-9, the J call TRBJ1-2; D may be TRBD1 (6 bases). The V and J ends lost 4 bases and 3 bases respectively, with 12 bases between them. The CDR3 totals 14 residues. Germline CDR1 and CDR2: SEHNR and FQNEAQ (reference sequence).

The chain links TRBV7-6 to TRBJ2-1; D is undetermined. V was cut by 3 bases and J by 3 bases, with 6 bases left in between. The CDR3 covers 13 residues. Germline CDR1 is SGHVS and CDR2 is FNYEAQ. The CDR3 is CASSFTLYNEQFF. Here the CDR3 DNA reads TGTGCCAGCAGCTTCACTCTCTACAATGAGCAGTTCTTC.

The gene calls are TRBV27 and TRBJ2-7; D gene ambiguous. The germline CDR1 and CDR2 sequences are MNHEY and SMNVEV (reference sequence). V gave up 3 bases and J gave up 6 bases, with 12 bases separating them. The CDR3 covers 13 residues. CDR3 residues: CASSLSPLIEQYF. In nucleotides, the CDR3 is TGTGCCAGCAGTTTGTCCCCGCTTATCGAGCAGTACTTC.

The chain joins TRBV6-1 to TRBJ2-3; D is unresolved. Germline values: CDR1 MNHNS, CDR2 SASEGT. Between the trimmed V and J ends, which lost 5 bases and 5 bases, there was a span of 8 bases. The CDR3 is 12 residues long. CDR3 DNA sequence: TGTGCCAGCAGTCCCGTGAGAGATACGCAGTATTTT. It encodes CASSPVRDTQYF.

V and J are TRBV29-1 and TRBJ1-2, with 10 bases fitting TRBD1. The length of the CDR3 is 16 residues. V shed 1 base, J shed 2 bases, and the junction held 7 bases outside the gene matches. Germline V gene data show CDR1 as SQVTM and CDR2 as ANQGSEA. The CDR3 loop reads CSVEGGTGVRNYGYTF. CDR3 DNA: TGCAGCGTTGAAGGGGGGACAGGGGTCCGGAACTATGGCTACACCTTC.

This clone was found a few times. The DNA for the CDR3 is TGTGCCAGTAGTATCCTAACAGGGAACTATGGCTACACCTTC. It specifies CASSILTGNYGYTF. The V call is TRBV19, the J call TRBJ1-2, with D possibly TRBD1 on 6 matching bases. There are 14 residues in the CDR3. V lost 3 bases and J 2 bases, leaving 10 bases between the germline ends. Germline assignment: CDR1 LNHDA and CDR2 SQIVND (reference sequence).

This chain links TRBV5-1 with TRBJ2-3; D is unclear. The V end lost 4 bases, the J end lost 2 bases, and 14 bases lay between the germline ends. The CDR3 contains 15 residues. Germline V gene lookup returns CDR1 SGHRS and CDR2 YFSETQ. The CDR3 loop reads CASSNWKSSTDTQYF. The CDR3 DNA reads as TGCGCCAGCAGCAATTGGAAAAGTTCCACAGATACGCAGTATTTT.

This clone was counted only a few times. In DNA, the CDR3 is TGCGCCAGCCCGGATTGGGGGACACTTAAGTACGAGCAGTACTTC. Translated, it gives CASPDWGTLKYEQYF. The rearrangement uses TRBV10-1 and TRBJ2-7, with D possibly matching TRBD1 (6 bases). CDR1 and CDR2 from the germline V gene are WNHNN and SYGVQD (reference sequence). Trimming stripped 8 bases from V and 4 bases from J, with 21 bases between. This CDR3 is built from 15 residues.

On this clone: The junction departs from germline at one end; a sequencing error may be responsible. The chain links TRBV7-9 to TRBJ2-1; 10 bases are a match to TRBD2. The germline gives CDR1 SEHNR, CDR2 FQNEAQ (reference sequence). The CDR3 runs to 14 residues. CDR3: CASSIAGGNNEQFF. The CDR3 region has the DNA TGTGCCAGCAGCATAGCGGGAGGCAACAATGAGCAGTTCTTC.

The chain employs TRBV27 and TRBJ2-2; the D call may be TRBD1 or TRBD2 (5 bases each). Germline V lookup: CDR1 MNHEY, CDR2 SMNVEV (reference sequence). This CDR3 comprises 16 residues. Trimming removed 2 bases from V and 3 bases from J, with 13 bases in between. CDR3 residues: CASSLVQGDHTGELFF. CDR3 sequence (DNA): TGTGCCAGCAGTTTAGTTCAGGGAGACCACACCGGGGAGCTGTTTTTT.

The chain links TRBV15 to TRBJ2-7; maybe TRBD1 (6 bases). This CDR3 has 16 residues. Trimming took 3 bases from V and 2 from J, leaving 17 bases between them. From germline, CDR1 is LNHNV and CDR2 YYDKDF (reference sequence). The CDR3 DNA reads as TGTGCCACCAGCAGGGTACCCCGGACAGCCACCTACGAGCAGTACTTC. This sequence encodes CATSRVPRTATYEQYF.

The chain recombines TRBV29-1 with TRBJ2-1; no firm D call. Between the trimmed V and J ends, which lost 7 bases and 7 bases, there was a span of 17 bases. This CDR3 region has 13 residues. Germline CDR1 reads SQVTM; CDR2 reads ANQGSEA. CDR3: CSATMRNENEQFF. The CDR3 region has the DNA TGCAGCGCTACAATGAGGAACGAAAATGAGCAGTTCTTC.

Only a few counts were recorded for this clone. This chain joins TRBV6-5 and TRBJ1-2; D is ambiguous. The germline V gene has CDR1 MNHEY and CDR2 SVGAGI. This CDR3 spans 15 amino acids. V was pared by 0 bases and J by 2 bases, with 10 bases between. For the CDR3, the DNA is TGTGCCAGCAGTTACTCGGCACAGTCCAACTATGGCTACACCTTC. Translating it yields CASSYSAQSNYGYTF.

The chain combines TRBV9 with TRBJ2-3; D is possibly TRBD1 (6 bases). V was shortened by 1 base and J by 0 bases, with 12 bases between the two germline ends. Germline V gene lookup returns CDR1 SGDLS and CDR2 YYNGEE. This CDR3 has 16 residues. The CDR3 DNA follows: TGTGCCAGCAGCGTAAATAGGGACACCAGCACAGATACGCAGTATTTT. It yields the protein CASSVNRDTSTDTQYF.

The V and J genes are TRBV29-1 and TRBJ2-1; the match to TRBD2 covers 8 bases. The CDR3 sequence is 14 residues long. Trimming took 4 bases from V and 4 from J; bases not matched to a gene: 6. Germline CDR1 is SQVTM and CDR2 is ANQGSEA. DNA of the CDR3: TGCAGCGTTGGAAGAGCGGGAGAGTACAATGAGCAGTTCTTC. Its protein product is CSVGRAGEYNEQFF.

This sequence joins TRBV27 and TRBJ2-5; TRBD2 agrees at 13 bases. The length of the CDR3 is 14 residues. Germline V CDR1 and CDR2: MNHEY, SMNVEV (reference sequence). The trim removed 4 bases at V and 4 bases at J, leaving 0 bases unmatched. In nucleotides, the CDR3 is TGTGCCAGCAGTTGGACTAGCGGGAGAGAGACCCAGTACTTC. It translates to CASSWTSGRETQYF.